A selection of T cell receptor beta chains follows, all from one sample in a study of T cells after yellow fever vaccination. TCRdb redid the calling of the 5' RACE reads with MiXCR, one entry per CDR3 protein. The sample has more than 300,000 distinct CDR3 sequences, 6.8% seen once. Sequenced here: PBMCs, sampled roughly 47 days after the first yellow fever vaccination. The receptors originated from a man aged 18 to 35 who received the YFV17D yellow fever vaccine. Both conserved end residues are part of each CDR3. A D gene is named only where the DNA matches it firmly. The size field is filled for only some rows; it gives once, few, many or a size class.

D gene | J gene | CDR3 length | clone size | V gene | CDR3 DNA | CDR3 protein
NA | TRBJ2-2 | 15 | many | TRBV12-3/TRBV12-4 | TGTGCCAGCAGGGGGCCTAACAGAGTATCCGGGGAGCTGTTTTTT | CASRGPNRVSGELFF
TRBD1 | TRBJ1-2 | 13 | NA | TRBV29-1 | TGCAGCGTTGAGGTACAGGGGGCGCGCGGCTACACCTTC | CSVEVQGARGYTF
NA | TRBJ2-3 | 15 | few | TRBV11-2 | TGTGCCAGCAGGCCGGTCCGGGGGATACTAGATACGCAGTATTTT | CASRPVRGILDTQYF
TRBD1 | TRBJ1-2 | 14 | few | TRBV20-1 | TGCAGTGCTAGAGAGACAGGGGGCGAGTATGGCTACACCTTC | CSARETGGEYGYTF
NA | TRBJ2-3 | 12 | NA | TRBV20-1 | TGCAGTGAACAAGGGAGCACAGATACGCAGTATTTT | CSEQGSTDTQYF
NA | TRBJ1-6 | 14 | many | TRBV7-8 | TGTGCCAGCGGGTCAGGGATCTGGAATTCACCCCTCCACTTT | CASGSGIWNSPLHF
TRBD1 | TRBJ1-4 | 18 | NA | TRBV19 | TGTGCCAGTAGTGTCGGGACAGGGGCCCTCCTTACTAATGAAAAACTGTTTTTT | CASSVGTGALLTNEKLFF
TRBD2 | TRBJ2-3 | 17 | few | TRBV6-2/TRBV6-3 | TGTGCCAGCAGGCGTTTTCGTGCGGGGGGGTTCACAGATACGCAGTATTTT | CASRRFRAGGFTDTQYF
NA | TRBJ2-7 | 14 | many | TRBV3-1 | TGTGCCAGCAGCCAAGAACCAGAAAACTACGAGCAGTACTTC | CASSQEPENYEQYF
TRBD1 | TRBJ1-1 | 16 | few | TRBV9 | TGTGCCAGCAGCAACACCCCCGGGACAGGGGCCACTGAAGCTTTCTTT | CASSNTPGTGATEAFF
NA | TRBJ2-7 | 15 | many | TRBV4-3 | TGCGCCAGCAGCCAAGATCGGCGGGACCCCTACGAGCAGTACTTC | CASSQDRRDPYEQYF
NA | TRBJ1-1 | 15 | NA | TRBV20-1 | TGCAGTGCCCATCAGCAGGACGTTCTGAACACTGAAGCTTTCTTT | CSAHQQDVLNTEAFF
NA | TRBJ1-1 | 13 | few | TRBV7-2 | TGTGCCAGCAGCTCATTGGGGGGCACTGAAGCTTTCTTT | CASSSLGGTEAFF
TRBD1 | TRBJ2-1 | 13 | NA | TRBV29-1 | TGCAGAGTTGGACAGGACCCCTACAATGAGCAGTTCTTC | CRVGQDPYNEQFF
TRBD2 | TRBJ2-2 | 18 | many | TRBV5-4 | TGTGCCAGCAGCTTGGCCGTGGGGGGGGACCGCGGCACCGGGGAGCTGTTTTTT | CASSLAVGGDRGTGELFF
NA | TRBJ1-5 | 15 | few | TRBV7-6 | TGTGCCAGCAGCGGATCCCGGGGTGGGAGTCAGCCCCAGCATTTT | CASSGSRGGSQPQHF
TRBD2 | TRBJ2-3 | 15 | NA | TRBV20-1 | TGCAGTGCTCCTCTAGCGGGGGGGTTCGCAGATACGCAGTATTTT | CSAPLAGGFADTQYF
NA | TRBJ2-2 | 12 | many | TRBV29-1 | TGCAGCGTTGAGACGAACACCGGGGAGCTGTTTTTT | CSVETNTGELFF
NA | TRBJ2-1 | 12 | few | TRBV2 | TGTGCCAGCAGTGGCTCCTACAATGAGCAGTTCTTC | CASSGSYNEQFF
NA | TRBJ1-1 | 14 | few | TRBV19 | TGTGCCAGTCATAAGCTAACCGAACGGAATGAAGCTTTCTTT | CASHKLTERNEAFF
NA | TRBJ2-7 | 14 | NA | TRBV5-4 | TGTGCCAGCAGCTTGGCCGACGAGGGCGGCGAGCAGTACTTC | CASSLADEGGEQYF
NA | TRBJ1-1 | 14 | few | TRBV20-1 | TGCAGTGCTAGAGATCAGCCGATAGGCACTGAAGCTTTCTTT | CSARDQPIGTEAFF
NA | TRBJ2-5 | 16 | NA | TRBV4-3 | TGCGCCAGCAGCCAAGAAGTAAGCAGGCCCGGGGAGACCCAGTACTTC | CASSQEVSRPGETQYF
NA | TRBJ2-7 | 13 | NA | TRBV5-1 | TGCGCCAGCAGGATACAGGGAGCGGCCGAGCAGTACTTC | CASRIQGAAEQYF
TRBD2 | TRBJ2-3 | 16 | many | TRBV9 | TGTGCCAGCAGCCTTGGGGGGACTAGCACGACGGATACGCAGTATTTT | CASSLGGTSTTDTQYF
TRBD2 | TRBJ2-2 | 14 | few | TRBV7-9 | TGTGCCACCCGGGGAGGGGAGAACACCGGGGAGCTGTTTTTT | CATRGGENTGELFF
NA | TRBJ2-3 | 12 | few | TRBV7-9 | TGTGCCAGCAGCTATGTAGGGGATACGCAGTATTTT | CASSYVGDTQYF
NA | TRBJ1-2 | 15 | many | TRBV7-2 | TGTGCCAGCAGCTTAGCGCAGGGGCAAGGCTATGGCTACACCTTC | CASSLAQGQGYGYTF
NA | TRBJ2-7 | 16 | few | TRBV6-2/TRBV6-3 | TGTGCCAGCAGTTACAGCGTCGGGGGCAGGGCCTACGAGCAGTACTTC | CASSYSVGGRAYEQYF
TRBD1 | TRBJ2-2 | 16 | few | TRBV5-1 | TGCGCCAGCAGCTTACACGGACAGGGTGTCACCGGGGAGCTGTTTTTT | CASSLHGQGVTGELFF
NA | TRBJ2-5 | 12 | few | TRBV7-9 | TGTGCCAGTAGTGGTGAGCGCGAGACCCAGTACTTC | CASSGERETQYF
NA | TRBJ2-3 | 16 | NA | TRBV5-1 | TGCGCCAGCAGCGCGGGCTGGACTCCTAGCACAGATACGCAGTATTTT | CASSAGWTPSTDTQYF
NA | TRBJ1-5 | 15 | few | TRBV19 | TGTGCCAGTAGTATAGATCGGGGTAGCAATCAGCCCCAGCATTTT | CASSIDRGSNQPQHF